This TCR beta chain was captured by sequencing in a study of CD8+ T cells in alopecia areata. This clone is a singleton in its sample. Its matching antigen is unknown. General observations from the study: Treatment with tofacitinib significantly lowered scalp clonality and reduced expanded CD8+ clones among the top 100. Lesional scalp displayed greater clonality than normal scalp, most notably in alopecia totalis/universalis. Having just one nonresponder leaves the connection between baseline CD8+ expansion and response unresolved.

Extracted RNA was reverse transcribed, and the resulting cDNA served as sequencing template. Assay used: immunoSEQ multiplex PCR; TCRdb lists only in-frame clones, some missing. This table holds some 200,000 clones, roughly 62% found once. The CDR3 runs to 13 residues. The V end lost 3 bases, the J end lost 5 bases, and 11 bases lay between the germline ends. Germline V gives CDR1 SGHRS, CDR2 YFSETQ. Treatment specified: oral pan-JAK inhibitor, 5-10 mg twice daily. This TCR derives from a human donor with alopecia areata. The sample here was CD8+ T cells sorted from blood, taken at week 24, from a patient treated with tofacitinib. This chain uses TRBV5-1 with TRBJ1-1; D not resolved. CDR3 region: CASSSGWGTEAFF. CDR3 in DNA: TGCGCCAGCAGCTCCGGCTGGGGAACTGAAGCTTTCTTT.